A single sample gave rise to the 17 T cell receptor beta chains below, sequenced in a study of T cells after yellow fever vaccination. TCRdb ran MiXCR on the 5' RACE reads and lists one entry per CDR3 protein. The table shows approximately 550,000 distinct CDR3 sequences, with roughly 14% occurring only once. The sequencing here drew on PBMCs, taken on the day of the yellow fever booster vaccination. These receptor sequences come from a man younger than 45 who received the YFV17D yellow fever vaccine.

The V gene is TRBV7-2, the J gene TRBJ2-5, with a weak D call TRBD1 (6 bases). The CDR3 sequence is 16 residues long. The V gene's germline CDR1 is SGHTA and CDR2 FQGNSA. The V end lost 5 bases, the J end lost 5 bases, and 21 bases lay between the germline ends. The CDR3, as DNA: TGTGCCAGCAGCCCAACTAGACAGGCTTCTGTGGAGACCCAGTACTTC. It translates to CASSPTRQASVETQYF.

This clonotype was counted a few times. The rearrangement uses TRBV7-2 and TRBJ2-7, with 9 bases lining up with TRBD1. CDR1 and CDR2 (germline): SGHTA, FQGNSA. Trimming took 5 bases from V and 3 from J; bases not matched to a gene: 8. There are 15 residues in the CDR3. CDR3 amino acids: CASSRNPGQGYEQYF. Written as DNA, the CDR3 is TGTGCCAGCAGCCGGAACCCGGGACAGGGCTACGAGCAGTACTTC.

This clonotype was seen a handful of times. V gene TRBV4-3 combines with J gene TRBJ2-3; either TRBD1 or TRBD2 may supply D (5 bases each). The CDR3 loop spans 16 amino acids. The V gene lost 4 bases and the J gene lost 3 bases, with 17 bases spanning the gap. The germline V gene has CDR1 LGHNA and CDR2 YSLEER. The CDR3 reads CASSPSAGGQTDTQYF. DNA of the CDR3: TGCGCCAGCAGCCCCTCGGCGGGCGGACAAACAGATACGCAGTATTTT.

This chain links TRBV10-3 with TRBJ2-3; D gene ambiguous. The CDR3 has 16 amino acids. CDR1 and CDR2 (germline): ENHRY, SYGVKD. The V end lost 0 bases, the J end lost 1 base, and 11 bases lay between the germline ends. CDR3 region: CAISESGRTRTDTQYF. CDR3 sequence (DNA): TGTGCCATCAGTGAGTCAGGGCGTACACGCACAGATACGCAGTATTTT.

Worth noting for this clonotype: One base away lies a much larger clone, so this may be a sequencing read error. The CDR3 DNA follows: TGCAGCGCCTCAAGCGAGACGGGAGATACGCAGTATTTT. Protein product: CSASSETGDTQYF. This chain links TRBV29-1 with TRBJ2-3; D ambiguous. Per germline, CDR1 SQVTM and CDR2 ANQGSEA. Trimming took off 7 bases at V and 5 bases at J, with 16 bases between the two ends. CDR3 length: 13 amino acids.

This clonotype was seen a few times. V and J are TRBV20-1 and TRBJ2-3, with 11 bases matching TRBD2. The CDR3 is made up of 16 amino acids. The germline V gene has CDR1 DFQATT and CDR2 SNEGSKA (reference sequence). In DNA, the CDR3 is TGCACCCCGTCCTGGGGTAGCGGGAGGGTCACAGATACGCAGTATTTT. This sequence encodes CTPSWGSGRVTDTQYF.

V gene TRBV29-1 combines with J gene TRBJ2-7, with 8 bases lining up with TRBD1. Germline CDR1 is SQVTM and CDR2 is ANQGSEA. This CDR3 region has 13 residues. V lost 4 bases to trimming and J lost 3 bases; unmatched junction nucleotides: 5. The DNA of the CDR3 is TGCAGCGTTGTGGGGACAGGAGTCTACGAGCAGTACTTC. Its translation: CSVVGTGVYEQYF.

The DNA of the CDR3 is TGCAGTGCTTACCCCACAGGGTTAGGAAACACCATATATTTT. This encodes CSAYPTGLGNTIYF. This chain links TRBV20-1 with TRBJ1-3; possibly TRBD1 for D (6 bases). The CDR3 sequence is 14 residues long. V gave up 5 bases and J gave up 4 bases, with 15 bases separating them. Germline V gives CDR1 DFQATT, CDR2 SNEGSKA (reference sequence).

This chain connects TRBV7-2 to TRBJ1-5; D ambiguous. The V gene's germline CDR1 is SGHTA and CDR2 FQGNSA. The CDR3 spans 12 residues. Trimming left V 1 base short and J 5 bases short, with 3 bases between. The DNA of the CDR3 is TGTGCCAGCAGCTTAGTCCATCAGCCCCAGCATTTT. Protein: CASSLVHQPQHF.

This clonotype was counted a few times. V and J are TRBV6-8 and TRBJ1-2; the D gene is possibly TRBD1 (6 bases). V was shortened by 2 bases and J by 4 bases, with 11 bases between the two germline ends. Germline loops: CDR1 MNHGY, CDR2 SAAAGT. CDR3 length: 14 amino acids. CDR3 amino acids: CASSYNRASYGYTF. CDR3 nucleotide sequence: TGTGCCAGCAGTTACAACAGGGCGAGCTATGGCTACACCTTC.

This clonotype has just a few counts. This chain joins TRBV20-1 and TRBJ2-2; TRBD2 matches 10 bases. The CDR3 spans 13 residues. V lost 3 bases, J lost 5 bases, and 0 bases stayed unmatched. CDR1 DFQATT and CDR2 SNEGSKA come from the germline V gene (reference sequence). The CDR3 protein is CSARGLATGELFF. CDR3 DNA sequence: TGCAGTGCTAGGGGACTAGCGACCGGGGAGCTGTTTTTT.

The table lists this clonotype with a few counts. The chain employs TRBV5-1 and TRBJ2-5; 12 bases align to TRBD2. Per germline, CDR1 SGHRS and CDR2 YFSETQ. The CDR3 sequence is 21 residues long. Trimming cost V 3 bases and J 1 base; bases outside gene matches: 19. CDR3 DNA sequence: TGCGCCAGCAGCTGGAGGGGACAACTAGCGGGAGGAAGGGTGGTCCAAGAGACCCAGTACTTC. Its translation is CASSWRGQLAGGRVVQETQYF. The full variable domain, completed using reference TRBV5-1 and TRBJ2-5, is KAGVTQTPRYLIKTRGQQVTLSCSPISGHRSVSWYQQTPGQGLQFLFEYFSETQRNKGNFPGRFSGRQFSNSRSEMNVSTLELGDSALYLCASSWRGQLAGGRVVQETQYFGPGTRLLVL.

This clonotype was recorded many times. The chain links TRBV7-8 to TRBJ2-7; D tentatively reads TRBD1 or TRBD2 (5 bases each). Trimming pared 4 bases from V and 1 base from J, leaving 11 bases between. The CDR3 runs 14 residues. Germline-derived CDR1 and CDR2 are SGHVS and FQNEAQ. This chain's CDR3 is CASSSRDGSYEQYF. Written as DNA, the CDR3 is TGTGCCAGCAGCTCCCGGGACGGTTCCTACGAGCAGTACTTC.

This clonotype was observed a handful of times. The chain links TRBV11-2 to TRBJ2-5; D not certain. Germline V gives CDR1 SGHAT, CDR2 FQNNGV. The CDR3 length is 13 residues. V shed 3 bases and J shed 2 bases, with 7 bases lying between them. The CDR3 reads CASSFITQETQYF. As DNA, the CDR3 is TGTGCCAGCAGCTTTATTACTCAAGAGACCCAGTACTTC.

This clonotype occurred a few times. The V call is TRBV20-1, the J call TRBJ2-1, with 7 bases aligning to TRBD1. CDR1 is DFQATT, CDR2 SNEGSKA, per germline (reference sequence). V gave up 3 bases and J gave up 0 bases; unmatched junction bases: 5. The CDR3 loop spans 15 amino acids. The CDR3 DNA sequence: TGCAGTGCTAGGTCAGGGGGACCCTCCTACAATGAGCAGTTCTTC. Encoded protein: CSARSGGPSYNEQFF.

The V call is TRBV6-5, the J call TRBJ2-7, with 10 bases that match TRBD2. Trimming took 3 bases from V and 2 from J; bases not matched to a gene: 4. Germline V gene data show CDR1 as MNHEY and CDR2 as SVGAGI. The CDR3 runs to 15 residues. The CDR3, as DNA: TGTGCCAGCAGTTATCTAGCGGGAGCGACCTACGAGCAGTACTTC. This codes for CASSYLAGATYEQYF.

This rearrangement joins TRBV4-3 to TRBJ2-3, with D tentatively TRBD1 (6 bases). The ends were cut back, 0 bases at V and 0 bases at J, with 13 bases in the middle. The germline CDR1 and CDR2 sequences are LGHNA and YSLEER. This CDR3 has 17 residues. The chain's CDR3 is CASSQDLTGQSTDTQYF. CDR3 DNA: TGCGCCAGCAGCCAAGATTTGACGGGACAAAGCACAGATACGCAGTATTTT.